Detailed here is one T cell receptor beta chain. Antigen: not known. Using immunoSEQ multiplex PCR, the repertoire was profiled, and TCRdb retains in-frame clones only, with some absent. This sample has tens of thousands of clones, with just over 90% found just once. PRAID featured immunodeficiency plus autoinflammation. The data were taken from a study of stem cell transplantation in POMP-related autoinflammatory disease. Whole-study context: Impaired MHC class I-dependent CD8+ differentiation was hypothesized from defective thymoproteasomes.

This CDR3 is 15 amino acids long. Regarding the study as a whole: PRAID patients trended toward lower TRB diversity and higher clonality in all analyzed T-cell subsets.

The chain couples TRBV21-1 to TRBJ2-7; TRBD1 was called by the table and not checked on the DNA. TRBV21-1 is described as a pseudogene. The sequencing here drew on CD4+ T cells from PBMCs, taken after stem cell transplantation. The sequence was collected from a human patient with POMP-related autoinflammation and immune dysregulation (PRAID). Certain T cells may be donor cells from the graft. Written as DNA, the CDR3 is TGTGCCAGCAGCGGATCCCACAGAGCTCAGTACGAGCAGTACGTC. The encoded protein is CASSGSHRAQYEQYV.